The 28 T cell receptor beta chains below come from one sample, sequenced in a study of T cells in localized non-small cell lung cancer. Profiling relied on immunoSEQ multiplex PCR, and the TCRdb table lists in-frame clones only, not all of them. The sample holds about 23,000 clones, 75% to 95% seen once. Sample: peripheral blood, taken before any cancer treatment. The receptors were sampled from a woman aged 35 to 75 with stage I lung adenocarcinoma.

This chain joins TRBV4-3 and TRBJ2-7, with a tentative D call TRBD1 (7 bases). The V end was cut by 0 bases, the J end by 4 bases, with 16 bases between. This CDR3 is built from 16 residues. Germline V gene lookup returns CDR1 LGHNA and CDR2 YSLEER. CDR3 loop: CASSQELAGGSYEQYF. For the CDR3, the DNA is TGCGCCAGCAGCCAAGAACTAGCAGGGGGGTCATACGAGCAGTACTTC.

V is TRBV2 and J is TRBJ2-7; weak D call: TRBD2 (6 bases). Germline assignment: CDR1 SNHLY and CDR2 FYNNEI. CDR3 length: 13 residues. V was clipped by 6 bases and J by 3 bases, with 12 bases between them. The CDR3 DNA follows: TGTGCCAGCAGGCCGTTGGGGGGCTACGAGCAGTACTTC. Protein sequence: CASRPLGGYEQYF. The complete variable domain, with remaining parts taken from reference TRBV2 and TRBJ2-7, reads EPEVTQTPSHQVTQMGQEVILRCVPISNHLYFYWYRQILGQKVEFLVSFYNNEISEKSEIFDDQFSVERPDGSNFTLKIRSTKLEDSAMYFCASRPLGGYEQYFGPGTRLTVT.

The rearrangement uses TRBV30 and TRBJ2-1; D ambiguous. The length of the CDR3 is 11 residues. Per the germline V gene, CDR1 is GTSNPN and CDR2 is SVGIG (reference sequence). Deletions cut 3 bases from V and 8 bases from J, with 8 bases between. This chain's CDR3 is CAWSGYDEQFF. CDR3 in DNA: TGTGCCTGGAGCGGGTATGATGAGCAGTTCTTC.

V is TRBV5-1 and J is TRBJ2-7, with 8 nucleotides matching TRBD1. Germline V gene data show CDR1 as SGHRS and CDR2 as YFSETQ. V trimming: 0 bases; J trimming: 5 bases; junction bases outside the gene matches: 10. The CDR3 runs 16 residues. The CDR3 DNA sequence: TGCGCCAGCAGCTTGGCCGTGGGGACAGGTCTAAACGAGCAGTACTTC. Residues: CASSLAVGTGLNEQYF.

The chain links TRBV19 to TRBJ1-1; D uncertain. Trimming stripped 7 bases from V and 0 bases from J, with 9 bases between. The CDR3 is 13 amino acids. CDR1 is LNHDA and CDR2 is SQIVND in the germline V gene (reference sequence). For the CDR3, the DNA is TGTGCCAGTAAAGGGCAGATGAACACTGAAGCTTTCTTT. This gives the protein CASKGQMNTEAFF.

The J gene is TRBJ2-1, the V gene TRBV5-6; 10 bases align to TRBD2. The germline V gene has CDR1 SGHDT and CDR2 YYEEEE. V shed 3 bases and J 4 bases; nucleotides not matched to a gene: 7. The CDR3 is 16 amino acids. CDR3 loop: CASSYLAGERYNEQFF. The CDR3 DNA is TGTGCCAGCAGCTACCTAGCGGGAGAGAGGTACAATGAGCAGTTCTTC.

The rearrangement joins TRBV27 to TRBJ1-5; D remains unclear. The CDR3 contains 15 residues. V was shortened by 3 bases and J by 2 bases, with 11 bases between the two germline ends. Germline V gene data show CDR1 as MNHEY and CDR2 as SMNVEV (reference sequence). CDR3: CASSLAGRGNQPQHF. The DNA of the CDR3 is TGTGCCAGCAGTTTGGCCGGGCGGGGCAATCAGCCCCAGCATTTT.

V gene TRBV7-6 combines with J gene TRBJ2-1; 11 positions agree with TRBD2. This CDR3 has 17 amino acids. V lost 1 base to trimming and J lost 8 bases; unmatched junction nucleotides: 10. Per the germline V gene, CDR1 is SGHVS and CDR2 is FNYEAQ. CDR3 sequence: CASSLELAGARADEQFF. DNA of the CDR3: TGTGCCAGCAGCTTAGAACTAGCGGGAGCCCGGGCGGATGAGCAGTTCTTC.

This clone occurred a few times. The chain carries TRBV30 and TRBJ1-1, with D perhaps TRBD1 (5 bases). The CDR3 covers 15 residues. Trimming took off 0 bases at V and 3 bases at J, with 14 bases between the two ends. The germline gives CDR1 GTSNPN, CDR2 SVGIG (reference sequence). The CDR3 loop reads CAWSVHQGGYTEAFF. The CDR3 DNA sequence: TGTGCCTGGAGTGTACACCAGGGCGGGTACACTGAAGCTTTCTTT.

Written as DNA, the CDR3 is TGTGCCAGTAGGTCAAAGTCCGGATCGCCCCAGCATTTT. Translating it yields CASRSKSGSPQHF. The rearrangement uses TRBV19 and TRBJ1-5; D remains ambiguous. The CDR3 contains 13 residues. V dropped 6 bases and J dropped 9 bases, with 15 bases sitting between them. CDR1 LNHDA and CDR2 SQIVND come from the germline V gene (reference sequence).

The gene calls are TRBV5-1 and TRBJ2-7; 7 bases match TRBD1. Looked up from germline, CDR1 is SGHRS and CDR2 is YFSETQ. This CDR3 region has 14 residues. The V and J ends lost 3 bases and 4 bases, in that order; junction bases with no gene match: 7. The CDR3 loop reads CASSYTGVGYEQYF. The CDR3 DNA sequence: TGCGCCAGCAGCTATACAGGGGTGGGATACGAGCAGTACTTC.

The chain couples TRBV4-3 to TRBJ2-1; no firm D call. The CDR3 extends over 16 amino acids. Germline assignment: CDR1 LGHNA and CDR2 YSLEER. With 0 bases removed from V and 6 bases from J, the gap between germline ends came to 15 bases. The DNA for the CDR3 is TGCGCCAGCAGCCAAGATACCAGATTTAGTGGCAATGAGCAGTTCTTC. Translating gives CASSQDTRFSGNEQFF.

This chain joins TRBV30 and TRBJ2-7, with D maybe TRBD1 (6 bases). CDR3 size: 21 residues. Trimming took off 3 bases at V and 1 base at J, with 34 bases between the two ends. Germline-derived CDR1 and CDR2 are GTSNPN and SVGIG (reference sequence). In DNA form, the CDR3 reads TGTGCCTGGAGGTCCCCCACCCCATCCCTTCTATCACAGGGTATATCCTACGAGCAGTACTTC. It codes for CAWRSPTPSLLSQGISYEQYF.

This chain links TRBV19 with TRBJ2-1; TRBD1 aligns across 7 bases. The V gene's germline CDR1 is LNHDA and CDR2 SQIVND (reference sequence). Unmatched junction bases numbered 12, after V lost 9 bases and J lost 4 bases. CDR3 length: 15 residues. CDR3 amino acids: CASGDREGGYNEQFF. Written as DNA, the CDR3 is TGTGCCAGCGGTGACAGGGAAGGGGGATACAATGAGCAGTTCTTC.

This clone has only one observation. DNA for the CDR3: TGTGCCAGCAGGCCTGAAAGGCGGGTCACTGAAGCTTTCTTT. Protein sequence: CASRPERRVTEAFF. The gene calls are TRBV28 and TRBJ1-1; D is unresolved. V was trimmed by 6 bases and J by 4 bases, leaving 15 bases between them. The CDR3 spans 14 residues. CDR1 and CDR2 from the germline V gene are MDHEN and SYDVKM. Variable domain in full (rest from reference TRBV28 and TRBJ1-1): DVKVTQSSRYLVKRTGEKVFLECVQDMDHENMFWYRQDPGLGLRLIYFSYDVKMKEKGDIPEGYSVSREKKERFSLILESASTNQTSMYLCASRPERRVTEAFFGQGTRLTVV.

The chain uses TRBV7-9 and TRBJ2-1; D gene uncertain. The V gene lost 4 bases and the J gene lost 3 bases, with 16 bases spanning the gap. CDR1 SEHNR and CDR2 FQNEAQ come from the germline V gene (reference sequence). This CDR3 contains 16 residues. This CDR3 is CASSSEVFPLYNEQFF. In nucleotides, the CDR3 is TGTGCCAGCAGCTCAGAGGTGTTTCCCCTCTACAATGAGCAGTTCTTC. Full variable domain (rest looked up from reference TRBV7-9 and TRBJ2-1): DTGVSQNPRHKITKRGQNVTFRCDPISEHNRLYWYRQTLGQGPEFLTYFQNEAQLEKSRLLSDRFSAERPKGSFSTLEIQRTEQGDSAMYLCASSSEVFPLYNEQFFGPGTRLTVL.

CDR3 sequence: CAKRGLGNSPLHF. The CDR3 coding sequence is TGTGCCAAGAGGGGGCTAGGTAATTCACCCCTCCACTTT. The rearrangement joins TRBV6-4 to TRBJ1-6; 7 bases agree with TRBD1. Germline V CDR1 and CDR2: MRHNA, SNTAGT. J gave up 6 bases and V 10 bases, and 6 bases lay outside the gene matches. The CDR3 contains 13 residues.

The chain combines TRBV28 with TRBJ2-5; D is uncertain. The germline V and J ends were trimmed by 3 bases and 2 bases, with 10 bases remaining between them. CDR3 length equals 14 residues. The V gene's germline CDR1 is MDHEN and CDR2 SYDVKM. For the CDR3, the DNA is TGTGCCAGCAGTTTCGGGCTCCTTCAAGAGACCCAGTACTTC. As protein: CASSFGLLQETQYF.

The chain recombines TRBV27 with TRBJ1-2, with a tentative D call TRBD1 (6 bases). V shed 4 bases and J shed 5 bases, with 14 bases lying between them. The CDR3 extends over 14 amino acids. Germline assignment: CDR1 MNHEY and CDR2 SMNVEV (reference sequence). CDR3 nucleotides: TGTGCCAGCAGTTCCGGACAGAGACCATATGGCTACACCTTC. It yields the protein CASSSGQRPYGYTF.

To note about this clone: One junction end disagrees with the germline gene, perhaps due to a read error. The same CDR3 can be traced to other DNA sequences in this sample. The gene calls are TRBV28 and TRBJ1-5; 9 nucleotides align to TRBD1. Germline V CDR1 and CDR2: MDHEN, SYDVKM. The CDR3 extends over 17 amino acids. The chain's CDR3 is CASGGGQGWFGNQPQHF. The CDR3 DNA is TGTGCCAGCGGAGGGGGACAGGGTTGGTTTGGCAATCAGCCCCAGCATTTC.

The CDR3 bases are TGCGCCAGCAGCTTGAGGCGGGCAGACTCCAATGAGCAGTTCTTC. Encoded protein: CASSLRRADSNEQFF. The chain employs TRBV5-1 and TRBJ2-1; tentative D call: TRBD2 (5 bases). CDR1 and CDR2 from the germline V gene are SGHRS and YFSETQ. Between the trimmed V and J ends, which lost 1 base and 6 bases, there was a span of 14 bases. This CDR3 has 15 residues.

The rearrangement uses TRBV5-1 and TRBJ1-2; D is perhaps TRBD1 (6 bases). This CDR3 comprises 17 residues. Trimming stripped 0 bases from V and 5 bases from J, with 20 bases between. Germline CDR1 and CDR2: SGHRS and YFSETQ. The CDR3 sequence is CASSLGSLTGFLYGYTF. CDR3 coding DNA: TGCGCCAGCAGCTTGGGATCACTGACAGGATTCCTGTATGGCTACACCTTC.

This chain joins TRBV5-1 and TRBJ2-7; D could derive from TRBD1 or TRBD2 (5 bases each). Trimming took off 4 bases at V and 0 bases at J, with 14 bases between the two ends. CDR1 SGHRS and CDR2 YFSETQ come from the germline V gene. CDR3 length equals 15 residues. The CDR3 sequence: CASSLGTLSSYEQYF. Written as DNA, the CDR3 is TGCGCCAGCAGCCTCGGGACCCTCAGCTCCTACGAGCAGTACTTC.

This clone was observed once. The chain is built from TRBV5-8 and TRBJ1-1; D gene unclear. Germline V gene lookup returns CDR1 SGHTS and CDR2 YDEGEE. The V and J ends lost 2 bases and 2 bases respectively, with 10 bases between them. The CDR3 is 14 residues long. The CDR3 coding sequence is TGTGCCAGCAGCTTCTGGGTTGTCAACACTGAAGCTTTCTTT. Amino acid sequence: CASSFWVVNTEAFF. Supplemented by reference TRBV5-8 and TRBJ1-1, the full variable domain reads EAGVTQSPTHLIKTRGQQATLRCSPISGHTSVYWYQQALGLGLQFLLWYDEGEERNRGNFPPRFSGRQFPNYSSELNVNALELEDSALYLCASSFWVVNTEAFFGQGTRLTVV.

The gene calls are TRBV7-2 and TRBJ2-7; D unresolved. The germline gives CDR1 SGHTA, CDR2 FQGNSA. The CDR3 is made up of 14 amino acids. V lost 5 bases to trimming and J lost 0 bases, with 11 bases between them. DNA of the CDR3: TGTGCCAGCAGCCCCGTCAGGAGCTCCTACGAGCAGTACTTC. Amino acid sequence: CASSPVRSSYEQYF.

The chain couples TRBV6-1 to TRBJ2-7; possibly TRBD1 for D (6 bases). V lost 1 base, J lost 2 bases, and 12 bases lay in between. This CDR3 region has 15 residues. Germline CDR1 and CDR2: MNHNS and SASEGT. This chain's CDR3 is CASSEGGQITYEQYF. The CDR3, as DNA: TGTGCCAGCAGTGAAGGGGGGCAGATCACCTACGAGCAGTACTTC.

The chain recombines TRBV7-9 with TRBJ1-3; the D is unclear. The CDR3 is 13 amino acids. Trimming left V 3 bases short and J 0 bases short, with 3 bases between. Germline CDR1 is SEHNR and CDR2 is FQNEAQ (reference sequence). CDR3 amino acids: CASSLSSGNTIYF. In DNA, the CDR3 is TGTGCCAGCAGCTTGAGCTCTGGAAACACCATATATTTT.

This clone showed up just once. The V gene is TRBV5-6, the J gene TRBJ2-5, with 11 bases identical to TRBD1. The V gene's germline CDR1 is SGHDT and CDR2 YYEEEE. J gave up 4 bases and V 4 bases, and 3 bases lay outside the gene matches. The CDR3 runs 14 residues. The chain's CDR3 is CASSRDRGVETQYF. The CDR3 DNA sequence: TGTGCCAGCAGCCGGGACAGGGGGGTAGAGACCCAGTACTTC.